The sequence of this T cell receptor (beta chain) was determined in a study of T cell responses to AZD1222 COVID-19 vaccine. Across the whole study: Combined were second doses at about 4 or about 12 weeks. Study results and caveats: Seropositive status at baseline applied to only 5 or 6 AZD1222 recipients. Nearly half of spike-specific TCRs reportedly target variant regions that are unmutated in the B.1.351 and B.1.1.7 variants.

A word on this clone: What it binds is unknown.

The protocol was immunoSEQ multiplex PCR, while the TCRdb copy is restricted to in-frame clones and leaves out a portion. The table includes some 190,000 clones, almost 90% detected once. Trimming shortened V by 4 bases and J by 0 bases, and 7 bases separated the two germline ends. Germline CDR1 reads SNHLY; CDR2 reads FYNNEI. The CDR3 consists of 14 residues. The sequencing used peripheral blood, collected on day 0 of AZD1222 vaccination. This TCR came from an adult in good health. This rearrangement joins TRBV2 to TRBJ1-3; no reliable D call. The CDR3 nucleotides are TGTGCCAGCAGTGCCGACATCTCTGGAAACACCATATATTTT. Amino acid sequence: CASSADISGNTIYF.